A single sample gave rise to the 27 T cell receptor beta chains below, sequenced in a study of blood T cell repertoires in COVID-19. Profiled with immunoSEQ multiplex PCR; TCRdb holds only in-frame clones, not every one. The repertoire holds 110,000 or so clones, with approximately 89% as singletons. Sample: peripheral blood. These receptors originate from a woman aged 55-70 years with COVID-19, enrolled during active disease.

The CDR3 coding sequence is TGCGCCAGCAGCAAGACAGGGTTTCAAGAGACCCAGTACTTC. It codes for CASSKTGFQETQYF. The chain joins TRBV5-1 to TRBJ2-5; 7 bases match TRBD1. Germline-derived CDR1 and CDR2 are SGHRS and YFSETQ. J gave up 2 bases and V 4 bases, and 5 bases lay outside the gene matches. CDR3 length equals 14 residues.

The chain joins TRBV21-1 to TRBJ2-2; the DNA was not compared with TRBD1, the D call given in the table. TRBV21-1 is a pseudogene. This CDR3 has 18 amino acids. CDR3 bases: TGTGCCAGCAGCAAAGATCCCCCGCGGGACAGGACCCCAGGGGAGCTGTTTTTT. This sequence encodes CASSKDPPRDRTPGELFF.

The chain uses TRBV30 and TRBJ1-5, with D maybe TRBD1 (6 bases). Trimming pared 1 base from V and 6 bases from J, leaving 22 bases between. Germline V gene data show CDR1 as GTSNPN and CDR2 as SVGIG (reference sequence). This CDR3 comprises 17 residues. CDR3 amino acids: CAWSGQAGSTYGQPQHF. CDR3 coding DNA: TGTGCCTGGAGTGGACAGGCAGGGTCAACATACGGTCAGCCCCAGCATTTT.

The V gene is TRBV6-5, the J gene TRBJ2-1; 9 bases map to TRBD1. V lost 6 bases and J lost 9; bases outside the gene matches: 6. This CDR3 contains 13 residues. CDR1 and CDR2 (germline): MNHEY, SVGAGI. Written as DNA, the CDR3 is TGTGCCAGCAGAAGGGACAGGGAGGGTGAGCAGTTCTTC. It specifies CASRRDREGEQFF.

The rearrangement uses TRBV7-6 and TRBJ1-2, with D possibly TRBD1 on 6 matching bases. V shed 1 base and J shed 5 bases, with 14 bases lying between them. Per the germline V gene, CDR1 is SGHVS and CDR2 is FNYEAQ. CDR3 size: 15 residues. The CDR3 reads CASSLGQGGRYGYTF. The DNA of the CDR3 is TGTGCCAGCAGCTTAGGGCAAGGGGGACGGTATGGCTACACCTTC.

This chain connects TRBV7-2 to TRBJ1-2; no definite D call. Between the trimmed V and J ends, which lost 1 base and 4 bases, there was a span of 4 bases. The CDR3 has 12 residues. Germline CDR1 reads SGHTA; CDR2 reads FQGNSA. This CDR3 reads CASSLGGYGYTF. In DNA, the CDR3 is TGTGCCAGCAGCTTAGGAGGCTATGGCTACACCTTC.

The V and J genes are TRBV5-4 and TRBJ2-1, with 8 bases aligning to TRBD2. The CDR3 is 15 residues long. V was clipped by 1 base and J by 4 bases; unmatched bases: 4. Germline V gene data show CDR1 as SGHNT and CDR2 as YYREEE (reference sequence). CDR3 in DNA: TGTGCCAGCAGCTTGTATGGCGGGGGGTACAATGAGCAGTTCTTC. Encoded protein: CASSLYGGGYNEQFF.

This CDR3 reads CASTPSSSLDGYTF. The CDR3 nucleotides read TGTGCCAGCACTCCTTCGTCGAGTTTGGATGGCTACACCTTC. The gene calls are TRBV6-5 and TRBJ1-2; no clear D gene. Germline CDR1 MNHEY, CDR2 SVGAGI. The CDR3 totals 14 residues. V lost 7 bases to trimming and J lost 6 bases, with 18 bases between them.

This sequence joins TRBV2 and TRBJ2-1, with 7 bases aligning to TRBD1. The CDR3 covers 13 residues. The ends lost 5 bases at V and 7 bases at J; junction bases unmatched: 5. CDR1 is SNHLY and CDR2 is FYNNEI in the germline V gene. For the CDR3, the DNA is TGTGCCAGCAGTCCGGACAGGAATAATGAGCAGTTCTTC. Translated: CASSPDRNNEQFF.

The J gene is TRBJ1-1, the V gene TRBV10-1, with D possibly matching TRBD1 (6 bases). V lost 8 bases, J lost 0 bases, and 13 bases lay in between. CDR1 WNHNN and CDR2 SYGVQD come from the germline V gene (reference sequence). CDR3 length: 14 residues. CDR3: CASPQRQVNTEAFF. The CDR3 DNA reads as TGCGCCAGCCCCCAACGACAGGTGAACACTGAAGCTTTCTTT.

The rearrangement joins TRBV9 to TRBJ2-1; 13 bases align to TRBD2. This CDR3 comprises 18 residues. The ends lost 5 bases at V and 7 bases at J; junction bases unmatched: 15. Germline assignment: CDR1 SGDLS and CDR2 YYNGEE. CDR3 sequence reads: CASSETPLAGGPGNEQFF. CDR3 in DNA: TGTGCCAGCAGTGAAACCCCACTAGCGGGGGGGCCGGGGAATGAGCAGTTCTTC.

The chain is built from TRBV29-1 and TRBJ1-2; tentatively, D is TRBD1 (5 bases). The CDR3 has 12 amino acids. Trimming pared 7 bases from V and 2 bases from J, leaving 11 bases between. CDR1 is SQVTM, CDR2 ANQGSEA, per germline. The CDR3 nucleotides read TGCAGCGCGGGGGGAGGGAACTATGGCTACACCTTC. Translated, it gives CSAGGGNYGYTF.

This clone was counted only a few times. This sequence joins TRBV6-5 and TRBJ1-4; D perhaps matches TRBD1 (5 bases). The germline V and J ends were trimmed by 4 bases and 7 bases, with 13 bases remaining between them. CDR1 is MNHEY, CDR2 SVGAGI, per germline. The CDR3 has 14 amino acids. The CDR3 sequence: CASSLSGLTEKLFF. In nucleotides, the CDR3 is TGTGCCAGCAGTTTATCAGGGCTAACTGAAAAACTGTTTTTT.

This clone has only one observation. The gene calls are TRBV2 and TRBJ1-1; the D is unclear. Germline V gene sequence: CDR1 SNHLY, CDR2 FYNNEI. V lost 5 bases to trimming and J lost 1 base, with 8 bases between them. The CDR3 covers 13 residues. The CDR3 DNA reads TGTGCCAGCAGTCTTAGTCGGAACACTGAAGCTTTCTTT. Amino acids: CASSLSRNTEAFF.

This sequence joins TRBV6-2 or TRBV6-3 and TRBJ2-2, with 8 bases lining up with TRBD2. There are 16 residues in the CDR3. V lost 5 bases to trimming and J lost 6 bases; unmatched junction nucleotides: 11. CDR1 is MNHEY, CDR2 SVGEGT, per germline. The CDR3: CASSRGLASGAGELFF. Written as DNA, the CDR3 is TGTGCCAGCAGTCGTGGACTAGCTAGTGGGGCCGGGGAGCTGTTTTTT.

This clone came up many times. The V call is TRBV7-3, the J call TRBJ1-2; D is possibly TRBD1 (6 bases). Germline V lookup: CDR1 SGHTA, CDR2 FQGTGA. Trimming shortened V by 2 bases and J by 0 bases, and 13 bases separated the two germline ends. The CDR3 runs to 16 residues. Written as DNA, the CDR3 is TGTGCCAGCAGCTTAGTCCCGGGGACACCTAACTATGGCTACACCTTC. Translated: CASSLVPGTPNYGYTF.

J is TRBJ1-6 and V is TRBV27, with a weak D call TRBD1 (5 bases). This CDR3 has 17 residues. With 6 bases removed from V and 10 bases from J, the gap between germline ends came to 25 bases. CDR1 and CDR2 (germline): MNHEY, SMNVEV (reference sequence). CDR3 residues: CASSLNPDSLYGSPLHF. CDR3 DNA sequence: TGTGCCAGCAGCCTCAATCCCGACAGCTTATACGGGTCACCCCTCCACTTT.

V usage is TRBV11-2 and J usage is TRBJ2-1, with D perhaps TRBD2 (5 bases). The germline V and J ends were trimmed by 0 bases and 12 bases, with 24 bases remaining between them. The CDR3 runs 17 residues. The germline gives CDR1 SGHAT, CDR2 FQNNGV. CDR3 nucleotide sequence: TGTGCCAGCAGCTTAGATACCCTGGCTTACGGGGAAGAGGGGCAGTTCTTC. This translates into CASSLDTLAYGEEGQFF. Complete variable domain (other parts from reference TRBV11-2 and TRBJ2-1): EAGVAQSPRYKIIEKRQSVAFWCNPISGHATLYWYQQILGQGPKLLIQFQNNGVVDDSQLPKDRFSAERLKGVDSTLKIQPAKLEDSAVYLCASSLDTLAYGEEGQFFGPGTRLTVL.

V gene TRBV6-2 or TRBV6-3 combines with J gene TRBJ2-7, with 10 bases identical to TRBD2. Germline V gene lookup returns CDR1 MNHEY and CDR2 SVGEGT. The CDR3 consists of 17 residues. With V trimmed by 2 bases and J by 7 bases, 14 bases remained unmatched. This chain's CDR3 is CASSYGRGLAGVEEQYF. The CDR3 bases are TGTGCCAGCAGTTACGGCCGAGGGCTAGCGGGGGTTGAGGAGCAGTACTTC.

V gene TRBV7-9 combines with J gene TRBJ1-3, with 7 nucleotides matching TRBD1. Germline trimming cut 3 bases from V and 3 bases from J; bases unmatched to any gene: 8. The V gene's germline CDR1 is SEHNR and CDR2 FQNEAQ (reference sequence). This CDR3 contains 16 residues. In DNA, the CDR3 is TGTGCCAGCAGCTTCCACAGGGGTTCTGGTGGAAACACCATATATTTT. This codes for CASSFHRGSGGNTIYF.

V and J are TRBV7-6 and TRBJ2-7; D is uncertain. The CDR3 sequence is 9 residues long. Germline CDR1 and CDR2: SGHVS and FNYEAQ. V was clipped by 5 bases and J by 9 bases, with 5 bases between them. The CDR3 bases are TGTGCCAGCAGCCCGGGGCAGTACTTC. It encodes CASSPGQYF.

The genes are TRBV24-1 and TRBJ1-2; 12 nucleotides agree with TRBD1. Germline CDR1 and CDR2: KGHDR and SFDVKD. V trimming: 10 bases; J trimming: 3 bases; junction bases outside the gene matches: 14. CDR3 size: 17 residues. CDR3 DNA sequence: TGTGCCACGAAGGGAGGGACAGGGGGCGTCGGGGACTATGGCTACACCTTC. Translating it yields CATKGGTGGVGDYGYTF.

The chain couples TRBV5-1 to TRBJ1-2; a weak D match, TRBD1 (5 bases). The CDR3 contains 14 residues. The V end lost 3 bases, the J end lost 8 bases, and 17 bases lay between the germline ends. In germline, CDR1 is SGHRS, CDR2 YFSETQ. In nucleotides, the CDR3 is TGCGCCAGCAGCTGGGGGGGAGCCCAAGGGGGCTACACCTTC. It is translated as CASSWGGAQGGYTF.

The J gene is TRBJ2-7, the V gene TRBV4-3; D remains unclear. This CDR3 is built from 14 residues. V was trimmed by 1 base and J by 0 bases, leaving 7 bases between them. The germline V gene has CDR1 LGHNA and CDR2 YSLEER. CDR3 nucleotide sequence: TGCGCCAGCAGCCAAGTGACACCCTCCTACGAGCAGTACTTC. Translated: CASSQVTPSYEQYF.

This clone occurred once. The chain couples TRBV15 to TRBJ1-2, with TRBD1 as a possible D gene (5 bases). Trimming removed 1 base from V and 4 bases from J, with 16 bases in between. CDR1 and CDR2 (germline): LNHNV, YYDKDF (reference sequence). This CDR3 is 16 amino acids long. The CDR3 reads CATSRGQPAKSYGYTF. For the CDR3, the DNA is TGTGCCACCAGCAGAGGACAGCCTGCGAAGTCCTATGGCTACACCTTC.

This clone appeared a few times. The genes are TRBV11-3 and TRBJ1-3; D is perhaps TRBD1 (5 bases). Deletions cut 5 bases from V and 0 bases from J, with 11 bases between. This CDR3 comprises 15 residues. Germline assignment: CDR1 SGHNT and CDR2 YENEEA. DNA for the CDR3: TGTGCCAGCAGCCCAGGAGGGACCTCTGGAAACACCATATATTTT. Protein: CASSPGGTSGNTIYF.

The chain uses TRBV18 and TRBJ1-1, with 7 bases aligning to TRBD1. From germline, CDR1 is KGHSH and CDR2 LQKENI. This CDR3 contains 15 residues. Trimming cost V 0 bases and J 4 bases; bases outside gene matches: 5. The CDR3 region is CASSPPQGVATEAFF. The CDR3 DNA follows: TGTGCCAGCTCACCACCGCAGGGGGTGGCCACTGAAGCTTTCTTT.